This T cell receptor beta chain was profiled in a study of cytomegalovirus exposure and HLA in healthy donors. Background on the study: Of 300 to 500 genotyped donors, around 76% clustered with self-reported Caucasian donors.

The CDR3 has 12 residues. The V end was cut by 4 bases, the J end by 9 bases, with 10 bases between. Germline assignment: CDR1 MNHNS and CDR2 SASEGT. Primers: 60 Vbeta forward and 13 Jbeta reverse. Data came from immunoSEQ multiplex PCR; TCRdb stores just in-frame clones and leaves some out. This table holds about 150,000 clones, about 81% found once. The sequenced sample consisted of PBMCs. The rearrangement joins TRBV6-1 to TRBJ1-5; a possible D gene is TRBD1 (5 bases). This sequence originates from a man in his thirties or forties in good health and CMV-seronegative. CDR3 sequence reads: CASSGLGRPQHF. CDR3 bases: TGTGCCAGCAGTGGGTTGGGGCGGCCCCAGCATTTT.